The subject of this entry is one T cell receptor (beta chain). The antigen is undetermined. These data come from a study of cytomegalovirus exposure and HLA in healthy donors. PCR amplification relied on 60 Vbeta primers (plus 13 Jbeta primers). Profiled with immunoSEQ multiplex PCR; TCRdb holds only in-frame clones, not every one. The sample records about 240,000 clones, around 80% being singletons. Points from the study as a whole: Altogether, 160 or so TCR beta chains were recorded as cytomegalovirus-associated.

As for the donors, each was a healthy bone marrow donor. This clonotype originated in a woman aged 40 to 55 in good health and CMV-seropositive. Input material: PBMCs.

The CDR3 nucleotides read TGCAGCGTAGGGGTTGGTACGCAGTATTTT. Amino acids: CSVGVGTQYF. V usage is TRBV29-1 and J usage is TRBJ2-3, with D tentatively TRBD1 (5 bases). The CDR3 length is 10 residues. CDR1 is SQVTM, CDR2 ANQGSEA, per germline. Trimming pared 6 bases from V and 8 bases from J, leaving 9 bases between.